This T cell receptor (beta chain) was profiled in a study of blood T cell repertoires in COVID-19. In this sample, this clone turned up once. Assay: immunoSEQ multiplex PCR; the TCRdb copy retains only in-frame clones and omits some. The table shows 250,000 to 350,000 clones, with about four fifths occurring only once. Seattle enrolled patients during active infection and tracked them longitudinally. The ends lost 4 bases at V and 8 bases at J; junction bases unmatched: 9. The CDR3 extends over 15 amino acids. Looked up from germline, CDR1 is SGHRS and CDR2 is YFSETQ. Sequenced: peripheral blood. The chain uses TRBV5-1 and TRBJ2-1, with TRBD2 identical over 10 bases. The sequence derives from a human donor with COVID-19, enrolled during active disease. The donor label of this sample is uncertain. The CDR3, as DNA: TGCGCCAGCAGCGGAGGACTAGCGGTTTTGGATGAGCAGTTCTTC. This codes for CASSGGLAVLDEQFF. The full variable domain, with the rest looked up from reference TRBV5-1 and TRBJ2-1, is KAGVTQTPRYLIKTRGQQVTLSCSPISGHRSVSWYQQTPGQGLQFLFEYFSETQRNKGNFPGRFSGRQFSNSRSEMNVSTLELGDSALYLCASSGGLAVLDEQFFGPGTRLTVL.